This TCR beta chain is from a study of T cell repertoires in cytomegalovirus infection. Study-wide background: Selection of CMV epitopes for the study included recently identified HLA-C-restricted and well-studied HLA-B-restricted ones. Public TCR beta signatures marked donors with CMV infection and the matching HLA. General observations from the study: People with CMV and the relevant HLA were identified by cumulative public TCR beta family frequency. Dominant in the ex vivo response were TCR beta clonotypes restricted by HLA-C and specific for CMV.

Germline CDR1 and CDR2: LNHDA and SQIVND (reference sequence). The ends lost 5 bases at V and 10 bases at J; junction bases unmatched: 12. The CDR3 extends over 16 amino acids. With respect to this clonotype: Antigen: not known.

TCRdb called the reads again in MiXCR, with one record for every CDR3 protein. In the table there are approximately 770,000 distinct CDR3 sequences, roughly 28% of which are singletons. This rearrangement joins TRBV19 to TRBJ2-1; TRBD2 agrees at 12 bases. Sequencing was performed on cultured CD8+ T cells from PBMCs, taken from culture after CMV antigen stimulation. This TCR derives from a human donor in good health (CMV status not recorded). Some clones in this sample may be carry-over from other donors' samples. The CDR3 DNA follows: TGTGCCAGTAGTGATGAGAGACTAGCGGGGGCGAAGGAGCAGTTCTTC. Its protein is CASSDERLAGAKEQFF.